This record covers a single T cell receptor (beta chain). Its antigen remains unidentified. Time point specified: patch test 1, 2 weeks after DPC sensitization. Treatment described: therapeutic diphenylcyclopropenone sensitization with weekly scalp DPC. This record comes from a study of human T cells and chemical hapten exposure. Overall study findings and caveats: Significantly more large CDR3 similarity clusters were formed by expanded TCRs than by controls.

The germline V gene has CDR1 LGHDT and CDR2 YNNKEL (reference sequence). Trimming took 2 bases from V and 5 from J; bases not matched to a gene: 5. The CDR3 is made up of 14 amino acids. It was the library that attached unique molecular identifiers to individual cDNA molecules. MiXCR was run by TCRdb on the RACE reads, yielding one entry per CDR3 protein. The table has some 380,000 distinct CDR3 sequences, roughly 4.8% seen once. The chain carries TRBV3-1 and TRBJ1-2, with 7 bases fitting TRBD1. The input for sequencing was whole blood, taken in connection with sensitization to the hapten diphenylcyclopropenone (DPC). This clonotype originated in a woman between 45 and 65 years old with alopecia areata. Some clones in this sample may be carry-over from other donors' samples. CDR3 protein: CASSQLTGTYGYTF. The CDR3 bases are TGTGCCAGCAGCCAATTGACAGGGACTTATGGCTACACCTTC.